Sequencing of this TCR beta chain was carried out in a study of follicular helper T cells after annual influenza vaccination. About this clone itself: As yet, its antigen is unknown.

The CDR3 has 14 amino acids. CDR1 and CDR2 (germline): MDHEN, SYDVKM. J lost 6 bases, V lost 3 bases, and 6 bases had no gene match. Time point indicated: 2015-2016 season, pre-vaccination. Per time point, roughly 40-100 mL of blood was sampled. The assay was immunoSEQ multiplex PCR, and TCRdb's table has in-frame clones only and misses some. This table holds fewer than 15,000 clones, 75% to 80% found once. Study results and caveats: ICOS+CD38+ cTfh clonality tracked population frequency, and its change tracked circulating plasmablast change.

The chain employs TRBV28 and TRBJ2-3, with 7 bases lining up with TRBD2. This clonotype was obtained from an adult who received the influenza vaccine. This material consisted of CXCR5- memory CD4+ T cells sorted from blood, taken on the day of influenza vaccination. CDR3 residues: CASSFPGGWDTQYF. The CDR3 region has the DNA TGTGCCAGCAGTTTCCCCGGGGGGTGGGATACGCAGTATTTT.